A selection of T cell receptor beta chains follows, all from one sample in a study of cytomegalovirus exposure and HLA in healthy donors. The data were produced by immunoSEQ multiplex PCR, yet TCRdb's version contains in-frame clones alone and is incomplete. The sample includes roughly 130,000 clones, approximately 90% seen only once; the top ten take over 5%. Sequences were obtained from PBMCs. Receptors were obtained from a woman aged 25-40 years in good health and CMV-seropositive. Both conserved end residues are part of each CDR3. D genes are given only for firm matches. Size is omitted from some rows. Given values are once, few, many or a class for expanded clones.

TRBJ2-5	TRBV28	once	TRBD2	TGTGCCAGCAGTTCGACAGCGGGGGGAGGGGAGACCCAGTACTTC	CASSSTAGGGETQYF
TRBJ2-5	TRBV5-1	-	TRBD2	TGCGCCAGCAGGGGCCTAGCGGGAATAGAGACCCAGTACTTC	CASRGLAGIETQYF
TRBJ2-2	TRBV27	-	TRBD2	TGTGCCAGCAGTCTAACTAGCGGGTACGGCGGGGAGCTGTTTTTT	CASSLTSGYGGELFF
TRBJ1-4	TRBV6-1	-	TRBD1	TGTGCCAGCAGTGAAGGGGCAGGGGGTGAAAAACTGTTTTTT	CASSEGAGGEKLFF
TRBJ2-2	TRBV27	-	-	TGTGCCAGCACCCAGGACACTTATGGCTTCAACACCGGGGAGCTGTTTTTT	CASTQDTYGFNTGELFF
TRBJ2-1	TRBV19	-	TRBD1	TGTGCCAGTAGTATTCCTGGACAGGGCGTGAATGAGCAGTTCTTC	CASSIPGQGVNEQFF
TRBJ2-5	TRBV13	-	TRBD2	TGTGCCAGCAGCTTAGGCGGGAGGGCCCAAGAGACCCAGTACTTC	CASSLGGRAQETQYF
TRBJ1-2	TRBV7-9	-	-	TGTGCCAGCAGCCCACCGTGGGGGGAAGGCTACACCTTC	CASSPPWGEGYTF
TRBJ2-7	TRBV21-1	-	-	TGTGCCAGCAGCAGAGACGGCGAGGGGAGGCCCCGGCAGTACGAGCAGTACTTC	CASSRDGEGRPRQYEQYF
TRBJ2-2	TRBV7-9	-	-	TGTGCCAGCAGCTTAGTAGGTCGCAGGGCGAACACCGGGGAGCTGTTTTTT	CASSLVGRRANTGELFF
TRBJ2-7	TRBV7-2	few	-	TGTGCCAGCCGAGGCCTAGCCGACTACGAGCAGTACTTC	CASRGLADYEQYF
TRBJ2-1	TRBV7-2	-	-	TGTGCCAGCAGCTTAGTTAGCGGTCGTCCCAATGAGCAGTTCTTC	CASSLVSGRPNEQFF
TRBJ2-7	TRBV5-4	-	-	TGTGCCAGCAGACAAAACCGGGACACCCTGCACGAGCAGTACTTC	CASRQNRDTLHEQYF
TRBJ1-1	TRBV19	-	-	TGTGCCAGTAGTATTAGTGGACTGATGAACACTGAAGCTTTCTTT	CASSISGLMNTEAFF
TRBJ1-4	TRBV11-2	once	-	TGTGCCAGCAGCTTAGGGGAGCTTGCGACTAATGAAAAACTGTTTTTT	CASSLGELATNEKLFF
TRBJ2-7	TRBV7-2	-	TRBD1	TGTGCCAGCAGCCCACGGACAGGTGACTACGAGCAGTACTTC	CASSPRTGDYEQYF
TRBJ1-1	TRBV5-1	-	-	TGCGCCAGCTCAATTGACAGACCAAACACTGAAGCTTTCTTT	CASSIDRPNTEAFF
TRBJ1-2	TRBV5-1	-	-	TGCGCCAGCAGCTTGGCCGCAGGGAGGGGCTATGGCTACACCTTC	CASSLAAGRGYGYTF
TRBJ2-7	TRBV5-4	-	TRBD1	TGTGCCAGCAGCACCCGACAGGGTGGGTCCTACGAGCAGTACTTC	CASSTRQGGSYEQYF
TRBJ2-6	TRBV7-2	-	-	TGTGCCAGCATTGTAATAGACTCTGGGGCCAACGTCCTGACTTTC	CASIVIDSGANVLTF
TRBJ2-2	TRBV18	-	-	TGTGCCAGCTCTGACCGGGAGAACACCGGGGAGCTGTTTTTT	CASSDRENTGELFF
TRBJ2-3	TRBV28	-	-	TGTGCCAGCAGTTCCGGCGGACACACAGATACGCAGTATTTT	CASSSGGHTDTQYF
TRBJ1-5	TRBV7-3	-	-	TGTGCCAGCAGCCTTGACAGGAATCAGCCCCAGCATTTT	CASSLDRNQPQHF
TRBJ2-5	TRBV5-4	-	TRBD2	TGTGCCAGCAGGAGAACTAGCGCCGGGGGGGGCAGGGAGACCCAGTACTTC	CASRRTSAGGGRETQYF
TRBJ1-1	TRBV27	-	-	TGTGCCAGCAGGCCTATCGGAGGAGGGTACACTGAAGCTTTCTTT	CASRPIGGGYTEAFF
TRBJ2-7	TRBV19	-	TRBD2	TGTGCCAGTAGTCGGCTAGCGGGAACAACCTACGAGCAGTACTTC	CASSRLAGTTYEQYF
TRBJ2-7	TRBV6-1	-	-	TGTGCCAGCAGTGATCGGGGTAGGTTCGGCTACGAGCAGTACTTC	CASSDRGRFGYEQYF
TRBJ2-5	TRBV7-7	-	-	TGTGCTAGCAGCTTCCCAGCGGCGGCTGGGACCCAGTACTTC	CASSFPAAAGTQYF
TRBJ2-7	TRBV19	-	TRBD2	TGTGCCACCCGCCCGGGACTAGCCGTCTCTGAGCAGTACTTC	CATRPGLAVSEQYF
TRBJ2-4	TRBV15	-	-	TGTGCCACCAGCAGAGATCCCGCGGGCCCCGGGCCTCAGTACTTC	CATSRDPAGPGPQYF
TRBJ1-2	TRBV2	-	-	TGTGCCAGCAGCCCCACCGGGACACACAGGAATGGCTACACCTTC	CASSPTGTHRNGYTF
TRBJ1-4	TRBV6-5	-	TRBD1	TGTGCCAGCACTTCGTCGACAGGGGTAAATGAAAAACTGTTTTTT	CASTSSTGVNEKLFF
TRBJ1-3	TRBV14	-	TRBD1	TGTGCCAGCAGCCGAATGACAGGGTGGAGAGGAAACACCATATATTTT	CASSRMTGWRGNTIYF
TRBJ2-1	TRBV4-2	-	-	TGTGCCAGCAGCCTGGAGGACAGCTCCTACAATGAGCAGTTCTTC	CASSLEDSSYNEQFF
TRBJ2-5	TRBV5-1	-	-	TGCGCCAGCAGCGTTGGGACTTCGTACCAAGAGACCCAGTACTTC	CASSVGTSYQETQYF
TRBJ1-5	TRBV7-9	-	TRBD1	TGTGCCAGCAGCCGAGGAGACAGGGGACACAATCAGCCCCAGCATTTT	CASSRGDRGHNQPQHF
TRBJ2-3	TRBV29-1	-	TRBD1	TGCAGCGCGCGACAGGGGGGGACAGATACGCAGTATTTT	CSARQGGTDTQYF
TRBJ2-7	TRBV18	-	-	TGTGCCAGCTCACCAGGACTCCAGAGCTCCTACGAGCAGTACTTC	CASSPGLQSSYEQYF
TRBJ2-7	TRBV10-2	-	TRBD1	TGCGCCAGCAGCTACCGGGACAGGGGCTACGAGCAGTACTTC	CASSYRDRGYEQYF
TRBJ2-2	TRBV11-2	-	-	TGTGCCAGCAGCCCCTCAACAGGACGCGTCGGGGAGCTGTTTTTT	CASSPSTGRVGELFF
TRBJ1-3	TRBV6-5	-	TRBD1	TGTGCCAGCAGTTACTCGCTTGGGACAGCTGGAAACACCATATATTTT	CASSYSLGTAGNTIYF
TRBJ2-7	TRBV7-2	once	-	TGTGCCAGCAGCTTAGGGACAGCCGAGCAGTACTTC	CASSLGTAEQYF
TRBJ2-1	TRBV7-2	-	TRBD2	TGTGCCAGCAGCCCACCCCCCGCCCGGGACTATAAGTTCTTC	CASSPPPARDYKFF
TRBJ2-3	TRBV9	-	-	TGTGCCAGCAGCCAGGGGGGTAGCACAGATACGCAGTATTTT	CASSQGGSTDTQYF
TRBJ2-7	TRBV7-2	-	-	TGTGCCAGCAGCTCAAGGGCAGGGGCCTACGAGCAGTACTTC	CASSSRAGAYEQYF
TRBJ2-7	TRBV2	-	TRBD1	TGTGCCAGCAGTGATGGGACAGGGCCCTACGAGCAGTACTTC	CASSDGTGPYEQYF
TRBJ1-4	TRBV5-6	-	TRBD1	TGTGCCAGCAGCTTGGGTAGGGGGCGAACTAATGAAAAACTGTTTTTT	CASSLGRGRTNEKLFF
TRBJ1-1	TRBV6-1	few	-	TGTGCCAGCAGTGAAGGTGAGGCGGAGTACACTGAAGCTTTCTTT	CASSEGEAEYTEAFF
TRBJ2-3	TRBV5-4	-	TRBD1	TGTGCCAGCAGCTTGGGGGTTGGGACAGGGATAGATACGCAGTATTTT	CASSLGVGTGIDTQYF
TRBJ2-6	TRBV15	-	-	TGTGCCACCAGCAAACCGGGCGGGGTCTCCGGGGCCAACGTCCTGACTTTC	CATSKPGGVSGANVLTF
TRBJ2-7	TRBV4-1	-	-	TGCGCCAGCAGCCGAGCCCCGCGCTACGAGCAGTACTTC	CASSRAPRYEQYF
TRBJ2-1	TRBV4-2	-	-	TGTGCCAGCAGCCAAGATGGGCAGGTTTACAATGAGCAGTTCTTC	CASSQDGQVYNEQFF
TRBJ2-1	TRBV2	once	-	TGTGCCAGCAGCGCCCTGGGGGGGGCTGGATCCCAGGGCGATGAGCAGTTCTTC	CASSALGGAGSQGDEQFF
TRBJ2-1	TRBV19	-	TRBD2	TGTGCCAGTAGTTTAGCGGGGAGGGGATACAATGAGCAGTTCTTC	CASSLAGRGYNEQFF
TRBJ1-5	TRBV30	-	TRBD1	TGTGCCTGGGGACCAGGGGGTTGTCAGCCCCAGCATTTT	CAWGPGGCQPQHF